The clone carrying this TCR beta chain was recorded many times. Its antigen is still unknown. Where ophthalmopathy was absent within 18 months of follow-up, hyperthyroidism was stable. The data originate from a study of Graves' ophthalmopathy and Graves' hyperthyroidism. Study-wide results and caveats: Also, most clonotypes expanded in the thyroid above 0.001 frequency appeared in blood.

The TCR beta CDR3 regions underwent amplification from RNA transcripts. RT-PCR was first run with HTBI primers, then multiplex PCR in a second round. Each CDR3 protein is one row after TCRdb ran MiXCR on the multiplex PCR reads. The data show some 410,000 distinct CDR3 sequences, around 21% seen once. The CDR3 is made up of 14 amino acids. CDR1 and CDR2 from the germline V gene are MDHEN and SYDVKM. V shed 1 base and J 5 bases; nucleotides not matched to a gene: 4. The sequence was obtained from a woman aged 18 to 35 with stable Graves' hyperthyroidism. The sample consisted of peripheral blood. The V call is TRBV28, the J call TRBJ2-7, with 8 bases that match TRBD1. CDR3 bases: TGTGCCAGCAGTTTATCCCAGGGGGCGAACGAGCAGTACTTC. Protein: CASSLSQGANEQYF.